The 30 T cell receptor beta chains presented below share a single source sample, sequenced in a study of CD8+ T cells in alopecia areata. The sequencing template was cDNA reverse transcribed from extracted RNA. The table came from immunoSEQ multiplex PCR; TCRdb's copy has only in-frame clones and leaves some out. The sample includes more than 200,000 clones, around two fifths of them seen just once. Treatment given: oral pan-JAK inhibitor, 5-10 mg twice daily. The specimen was CD4+ T cells sorted from blood, collected at approximately week 39, from a patient treated with tofacitinib. The source of these receptors is a human donor with alopecia areata.

This clone was found a few times. The J gene is TRBJ2-3, the V gene TRBV29-1; no clear D. The CDR3 length is 15 residues. The V and J ends lost 3 bases and 1 base respectively, with 14 bases between them. CDR1 is SQVTM, CDR2 ANQGSEA, per germline. The CDR3 loop is CSVERNGDGTDTQYF. The CDR3, as DNA: TGCAGCGTTGAGAGGAACGGCGATGGCACAGATACGCAGTATTTT.

The genes are TRBV5-1 and TRBJ1-1; D is unclear. Germline CDR1 reads SGHRS; CDR2 reads YFSETQ. The CDR3 has 13 residues. Trimming took off 0 bases at V and 4 bases at J, with 7 bases between the two ends. The CDR3 reads CASSLDGVTEAFF. The CDR3 coding sequence is TGCGCCAGCAGCTTGGACGGAGTCACTGAAGCTTTCTTT.

The chain combines TRBV28 with TRBJ2-7; D gene ambiguous. The germline V and J ends were trimmed by 4 bases and 2 bases, with 15 bases remaining between them. The CDR3 is 15 amino acids. Germline CDR1 MDHEN, CDR2 SYDVKM. CDR3 loop: CASSSIRIVPYEQYF. The CDR3 region has the DNA TGTGCCAGCAGTTCGATCAGAATAGTTCCCTACGAGCAGTACTTC. Supplemented by reference TRBV28 and TRBJ2-7, the full variable domain reads DVKVTQSSRYLVKRTGEKVFLECVQDMDHENMFWYRQDPGLGLRLIYFSYDVKMKEKGDIPEGYSVSREKKERFSLILESASTNQTSMYLCASSSIRIVPYEQYFGPGTRLTVT.

The chain combines TRBV7-2 with TRBJ1-2; D gene uncertain. Germline loops: CDR1 SGHTA, CDR2 FQGNSA. Trimming cost V 1 base and J 4 bases, with 16 bases left between them. This CDR3 contains 16 residues. The CDR3 loop is CASSLVRLGASYGYTF. In DNA form, the CDR3 reads TGTGCCAGCAGCTTAGTTCGTCTGGGCGCCAGCTATGGCTACACCTTC.

The V and J genes are TRBV7-2 and TRBJ2-7; perhaps D is TRBD1 or TRBD2 (5 bases each). The CDR3 runs to 14 residues. Trimming cost V 5 bases and J 3 bases, with 14 bases left between them. Looked up from germline, CDR1 is SGHTA and CDR2 is FQGNSA. The CDR3 sequence: CASSRYGDDYEQYF. In nucleotides, the CDR3 is TGTGCCAGCAGCCGTTACGGGGACGACTACGAGCAGTACTTC.

This clone occurred a few times. The chain carries TRBV5-1 and TRBJ1-4; D uncertain. V was shortened by 1 base and J by 0 bases, with 10 bases between the two germline ends. CDR3 length: 16 amino acids. The germline gives CDR1 SGHRS, CDR2 YFSETQ. The chain's CDR3 is CASSLMAGATNEKLFF. The CDR3 nucleotides read TGCGCCAGCAGCTTGATGGCGGGTGCAACTAATGAAAAACTGTTTTTT.

The rearrangement uses TRBV7-9 and TRBJ2-7, with D possibly TRBD2 on 6 matching bases. Trimming shortened V by 7 bases and J by 4 bases, and 11 bases separated the two germline ends. This CDR3 spans 12 amino acids. Germline lookup yields CDR1 SEHNR and CDR2 FQNEAQ (reference sequence). CDR3 protein: CASTDGGYEQYF. DNA for the CDR3: TGTGCCAGCACCGACGGAGGGTACGAGCAGTACTTC.

This clone was seen once. This chain connects TRBV9 to TRBJ2-1; weak D call: TRBD2 (6 bases). The ends were cut back, 0 bases at V and 1 base at J, with 8 bases in the middle. Germline CDR1 is SGDLS and CDR2 is YYNGEE. This CDR3 is 15 amino acids long. In nucleotides, the CDR3 is TGTGCCAGCAGCGTAGAGACTAGATCCTACAATGAGCAGTTCTTC. It specifies CASSVETRSYNEQFF.

This clone appeared once. The rearrangement links TRBV30 to TRBJ1-1; D is undetermined. The CDR3 totals 11 residues. Trimming took off 8 bases at V and 11 bases at J, with 18 bases between the two ends. Germline lookup yields CDR1 GTSNPN and CDR2 SVGIG (reference sequence). The CDR3 loop is CAAIRWVRAFF. Written as DNA, the CDR3 is TGTGCCGCCATCCGCTGGGTTCGGGCTTTCTTT.

This chain uses TRBV5-1 with TRBJ2-3; TRBD2 agrees at 9 bases. The CDR3 covers 15 residues. The V segment lost 6 bases and the J segment 5 bases; nucleotides outside the gene matches: 10. Germline lookup yields CDR1 SGHRS and CDR2 YFSETQ. The chain's CDR3 is CASTLIAGEGDTQYF. CDR3 DNA: TGCGCCAGCACCCTGATAGCGGGAGAGGGAGATACGCAGTATTTT.

This chain links TRBV9 with TRBJ2-1; 9 bases line up with TRBD2. Germline V gene sequence: CDR1 SGDLS, CDR2 YYNGEE. V was pared by 4 bases and J by 3 bases, with 8 bases of the junction left unmatched. The CDR3 spans 16 residues. The CDR3 coding sequence is TGTGCCAGCAGCCTCTCAGCGGGAGGTAACTACAATGAGCAGTTCTTC. Translating it yields CASSLSAGGNYNEQFF.

This clone was found once. The sample carries other DNA sequences with the same CDR3. J is TRBJ2-7 and V is TRBV6-1; D might be TRBD1 or TRBD2, each matching 5 bases. V was pared by 4 bases and J by 4 bases, with 8 bases between. This CDR3 has 12 amino acids. CDR1 and CDR2 (germline): MNHNS, SASEGT. The CDR3 region is CASSGGRYEQYF. CDR3 nucleotides: TGTGCCAGCAGTGGGGGACGTTACGAGCAGTACTTC.

Only a few counts were recorded for this clone. The rearrangement links TRBV30 to TRBJ1-5; D remains ambiguous. CDR3 length: 15 amino acids. Trimming took 2 bases from V and 0 from J, leaving 11 bases between them. CDR1 and CDR2 (germline): GTSNPN, SVGIG (reference sequence). The CDR3 region has the DNA TGTGCCTGGAGTCATCGATCTCATAGCAATCAGCCCCAGCATTTT. Its protein is CAWSHRSHSNQPQHF.

This clone has just a few counts. V gene TRBV28 combines with J gene TRBJ2-5; D is possibly TRBD1 (6 bases). Germline V gives CDR1 MDHEN, CDR2 SYDVKM. This CDR3 has 16 residues. Trimming removed 6 bases from V and 5 bases from J, with 22 bases in between. This CDR3 is CASRERGGASAETQYF. The CDR3 DNA reads TGTGCCAGCAGGGAACGAGGGGGTGCCTCGGCGGAGACCCAGTACTTC.

In the case of this clone: The limits of the CDR3 on the DNA are not certain, so only TCRdb's listed CDR3 is given. The chain is built from TRBV29-1 and TRBJ2-1; the listed D gene, TRBD1, was not tested against the DNA. Looked up from germline, CDR1 is SQVTM and CDR2 is ANQGSEA. A total of 11 residues make up the CDR3, ends included. The chain's CDR3 is CSVGTGTAILF.

The chain carries TRBV29-1 and TRBJ1-2; 11 bases are a match to TRBD1. V lost 4 bases and J lost 7; bases outside the gene matches: 5. Germline CDR1 SQVTM, CDR2 ANQGSEA. This CDR3 has 13 residues. The CDR3 reads CSVGGQGAVGYTF. The CDR3 nucleotides are TGCAGCGTTGGTGGACAGGGGGCTGTTGGCTACACCTTC.

DNA for the CDR3: TGTGCCAGCAGTGAGACAGGGGTTTATGGCTACACCTTC. Its translation is CASSETGVYGYTF. V gene TRBV25-1 combines with J gene TRBJ1-2, with 8 nucleotides matching TRBD1. Germline V gene sequence: CDR1 MGHDK, CDR2 SYGVNS. The CDR3 covers 13 residues. With V trimmed by 3 bases and J by 5 bases, 2 bases remained unmatched.

The chain recombines TRBV20-1 with TRBJ1-1; D gene ambiguous. The germline V gene encodes CDR1 DFQATT and CDR2 SNEGSKA (reference sequence). This CDR3 contains 9 residues. CDR3 nucleotides: TGCAGGTGGGGCACTGAAGCTTTCTTT. It is translated as CRWGTEAFF.

This clone was seen just once. The V call is TRBV11-2, the J call TRBJ2-2; D call uncertain. CDR1 is SGHAT and CDR2 is FQNNGV in the germline V gene. V lost 0 bases and J lost 4, with 12 bases in between. The CDR3 is made up of 16 amino acids. The CDR3 DNA is TGTGCCAGCAGCTTAGAGGGTGGCGGCCCCACCGGGGAGCTGTTTTTT. Its translation: CASSLEGGGPTGELFF.

The chain joins TRBV5-4 to TRBJ2-4, with TRBD2 as a possible D gene (6 bases). Germline lookup yields CDR1 SGHNT and CDR2 YYREEE (reference sequence). This CDR3 is built from 14 residues. V was pared by 1 base and J by 5 bases, with 10 bases between. The CDR3 region has the DNA TGTGCCAGCAGCTTGTATACTAGCCAAAACATTCAGTACTTC. This gives the protein CASSLYTSQNIQYF. Complete variable domain (other parts from reference TRBV5-4 and TRBJ2-4): ETGVTQSPTHLIKTRGQQVTLRCSSQSGHNTVSWYQQALGQGPQFIFQYYREEENGRGNFPPRFSGLQFPNYSSELNVNALELDDSALYLCASSLYTSQNIQYFGAGTRLSVL.

This clone was counted only a few times. The V gene is TRBV13, the J gene TRBJ2-5, with D possibly being TRBD2 (5 bases). V dropped 6 bases and J dropped 5 bases, with 22 bases sitting between them. CDR1 is PRHDT and CDR2 is FYEKMQ in the germline V gene (reference sequence). CDR3 size: 16 residues. CDR3: CASSYSGTARRETQYF. Written as DNA, the CDR3 is TGTGCCAGCAGTTACTCTGGAACAGCTCGGAGGGAGACCCAGTACTTC.

The chain combines TRBV15 with TRBJ1-4; no reliable D call. The V gene's germline CDR1 is LNHNV and CDR2 YYDKDF (reference sequence). CDR3 length equals 15 residues. With 7 bases removed from V and 0 bases from J, the gap between germline ends came to 12 bases. The CDR3 protein is CATTASGSTNEKLFF. The CDR3 DNA sequence: TGTGCCACCACCGCAAGCGGCTCAACTAATGAAAAACTGTTTTTT.

The rearrangement joins TRBV29-1 to TRBJ1-2; 7 nucleotides agree with TRBD1. V lost 5 bases to trimming and J lost 4 bases; unmatched junction nucleotides: 7. The CDR3 totals 13 residues. CDR1 SQVTM and CDR2 ANQGSEA come from the germline V gene. Here the CDR3 reads CSVLRQGSYGYTF. In nucleotides, the CDR3 is TGCAGCGTTTTGAGACAGGGATCCTATGGCTACACCTTC.

The CDR3 bases are TGTGCCAGCAGCTTTAGACTAGCGGGCACCACAGATACGCAGTATTTT. It codes for CASSFRLAGTTDTQYF. The chain employs TRBV11-2 and TRBJ2-3; 10 bases fit TRBD2. The CDR3 runs 16 residues. Germline V CDR1 and CDR2: SGHAT, FQNNGV. V trimming: 3 bases; J trimming: 2 bases; junction bases outside the gene matches: 5.

This rearrangement joins TRBV25-1 to TRBJ1-2; no clear D gene. Germline V lookup: CDR1 MGHDK, CDR2 SYGVNS. This CDR3 is built from 13 residues. Trimming removed 3 bases from V and 2 bases from J, with 7 bases in between. CDR3 bases: TGTGCCAGCAGTGACAGGACGAACTATGGCTACACCTTC. Encoded protein: CASSDRTNYGYTF.

This chain links TRBV30 with TRBJ1-5, with 7 bases lining up with TRBD1. The V gene's germline CDR1 is GTSNPN and CDR2 SVGIG (reference sequence). The trim removed 5 bases at V and 5 bases at J, leaving 9 bases unmatched. The CDR3 loop spans 14 amino acids. The CDR3 bases are TGTGCCTGGGATAAACAGGGGATTGATCAGCCCCAGCATTTT. As protein: CAWDKQGIDQPQHF.

This chain uses TRBV5-1 with TRBJ2-7; a weak D match, TRBD1 (6 bases). Trimming removed 4 bases from V and 2 bases from J, with 13 bases in between. CDR3 length: 14 amino acids. Germline CDR1 reads SGHRS; CDR2 reads YFSETQ. The CDR3 loop reads CASSLGQLPYEQYF. The DNA of the CDR3 is TGCGCCAGCAGCCTCGGACAGCTCCCCTACGAGCAGTACTTC. Combining the CDR3 with reference TRBV5-1 and TRBJ2-7 gives the whole variable domain KAGVTQTPRYLIKTRGQQVTLSCSPISGHRSVSWYQQTPGQGLQFLFEYFSETQRNKGNFPGRFSGRQFSNSRSEMNVSTLELGDSALYLCASSLGQLPYEQYFGPGTRLTVT.

This chain uses TRBV7-6 with TRBJ2-1; 14 positions agree with TRBD2. Per the germline V gene, CDR1 is SGHVS and CDR2 is FNYEAQ. The ends lost 5 bases at V and 3 bases at J; junction bases unmatched: 12. The CDR3 sequence is 19 residues long. In DNA form, the CDR3 reads TGTGCCAGCAGCCGAAGGGCCCGGACTAGCGGGAGGATCTACAATGAGCAGTTCTTC. This gives the protein CASSRRARTSGRIYNEQFF.

The rearrangement joins TRBV7-2 to TRBJ2-7, with D perhaps TRBD2 (5 bases). V was clipped by 5 bases and J by 3 bases, with 14 bases between them. CDR1 is SGHTA, CDR2 FQGNSA, per germline. This CDR3 is 14 amino acids long. CDR3 in DNA: TGTGCCAGCAGCCGTACCGGGGTTGGCTACGAGCAGTACTTC. It translates to CASSRTGVGYEQYF. The full variable domain, its missing parts supplied by reference TRBV7-2 and TRBJ2-7, is GAGVSQSPSNKVTEKGKDVELRCDPISGHTALYWYRQSLGQGLEFLIYFQGNSAPDKSGLPSDRFSAERTGGSVSTLTIQRTQQEDSAVYLCASSRTGVGYEQYFGPGTRLTVT.

This clone was observed a handful of times. The rearrangement uses TRBV19 and TRBJ1-2; no clear D. The CDR3 length is 15 residues. V shed 7 bases and J shed 8 bases, with 23 bases lying between them. Germline-derived CDR1 and CDR2 are LNHDA and SQIVND (reference sequence). The CDR3, as DNA: TGTGCCAGTACCTTCACCCGCGGACGTCTTGGAGGCTACACCTTC. Translating gives CASTFTRGRLGGYTF.